Shown below are 23 T cell receptor beta chains from a single sample sequenced in a study of CD4 and CD8 cells across lung adenocarcinoma regions. TCRdb independently ran MiXCR on the PCR reads; one entry per CDR3 protein. The sample lists 10,000 to 15,000 distinct CDR3 sequences, roughly 43% occurring once. Sequencing was done on a sample of CD8+ T cells from the margin of a lung tumor. The source is a female donor with lung adenocarcinoma. The CD4 and CD8 labels of this study may be unreliable.

The chain carries TRBV27 and TRBJ1-2, with 7 bases identical to TRBD1. Germline V gene sequence: CDR1 MNHEY, CDR2 SMNVEV (reference sequence). Unmatched junction bases numbered 10, after V lost 5 bases and J lost 1 base. The CDR3 is 16 residues long. Written as DNA, the CDR3 is TGTGCCAGCAGTCTAGACAGGGCGGGTGGTAACTATGGCTACACCTTC. It yields the protein CASSLDRAGGNYGYTF.

This sequence joins TRBV12-3 or TRBV12-4 and TRBJ2-5; 9 nucleotides align to TRBD2. The J call may be wrong; the DNA end is better matched by TRBJ2-7. The CDR3 has 15 residues. CDR3 amino acids: CASSLLAGAWYEQYF. CDR3 DNA: TGTGCCAGCAGTTTGTTAGCGGGAGCTTGGTACGAGCAGTACTTC.

This clonotype was found a few times. V and J are TRBV6-1 and TRBJ2-1; D is perhaps TRBD1 (6 bases). The CDR3 has 14 amino acids. CDR1 MNHNS and CDR2 SASEGT come from the germline V gene. V was cut by 5 bases and J by 8 bases, with 16 bases left in between. CDR3 in DNA: TGTGCCAGCAGTAGGGACATGGCTGGGTATGAGCAGTTCTTC. Translating gives CASSRDMAGYEQFF.

Judged by abundance, this clonotype is medium-sized. The chain is built from TRBV6-1 and TRBJ2-1, with 7 bases matching TRBD1. The CDR3 contains 15 residues. The germline V gene encodes CDR1 MNHNS and CDR2 SASEGT. Losses at the gene ends were 6 bases for V and 3 bases for J; bases not matched to a gene: 8. CDR3 sequence reads: CASRRTGGFYNEQFF. As DNA, the CDR3 is TGTGCCAGCAGACGGACAGGTGGTTTCTACAATGAGCAGTTCTTC.

Here the CDR3 DNA reads TGTGCCAGCAGTGCTAATCGAGAACAGACCCAGTACTTC. It is translated as CASSANREQTQYF. The chain carries TRBV6-1 and TRBJ2-5; D not certain. The V end lost 4 bases, the J end lost 6 bases, and 12 bases lay between the germline ends. Looked up from germline, CDR1 is MNHNS and CDR2 is SASEGT. CDR3 length: 13 residues.

Sample share makes this clonotype medium-sized. The chain has TRBV6-1 and TRBJ1-3; no definite D call. Germline V gene lookup returns CDR1 MNHNS and CDR2 SASEGT. Trimming took off 6 bases at V and 0 bases at J, with 6 bases between the two ends. This CDR3 region has 13 residues. CDR3 loop: CASSAISGNTIYF. CDR3 nucleotides: TGTGCCAGCAGCGCGATCTCTGGAAACACCATATATTTT.

This clonotype counts as medium-sized. The chain joins TRBV12-3 or TRBV12-4 to TRBJ2-5, with TRBD2 matching over 9 bases. This CDR3 has 15 amino acids. Germline trimming cut 6 bases from V and 5 bases from J; bases unmatched to any gene: 10. The CDR3 bases are TGTGCCAGCAGGACTCGCGGGGGGGCCGACGAGACCCAGTACTTC. This translates into CASRTRGGADETQYF.

This clonotype was found many times. This chain links TRBV27 with TRBJ2-5; D is possibly TRBD1 (6 bases). The end of the DNA fits TRBJ2-7 better, so the J call may be wrong. The CDR3 spans 14 residues. CDR1 and CDR2 (germline): MNHEY, SMNVEV (reference sequence). The CDR3 loop reads CASSFGRGYYEQYF. CDR3 bases: TGTGCCAGCAGTTTTGGTAGGGGGTACTACGAGCAGTACTTC.

About this clonotype: The germline gene is not matched at one end of the junction; a read error may be the cause. This chain links TRBV6-5 with TRBJ2-1, with a possible D match to TRBD2 (5 bases). The CDR3 runs to 15 residues. Germline lookup yields CDR1 MNHEY and CDR2 SVGAGI. The CDR3 protein is CASRFSGMSANAQFF. The CDR3 bases are TGTGCCAGCAGATTCTCCGGGATGAGCGCAAATGCGCAGTTCTTT.

This rearrangement joins TRBV10-2 to TRBJ2-5, with D hard to call. The CDR3 is made up of 14 amino acids. The germline V gene encodes CDR1 WSHSY and CDR2 SAAADI. V dropped 2 bases and J dropped 0 bases, with 7 bases sitting between them. DNA for the CDR3: TGCGCCAGCAGTGAGAGTGGGTACCAAGAGACCCAGTACTTC. It encodes CASSESGYQETQYF.

Judged by abundance, this clonotype is medium-sized. This chain connects TRBV7-2 to TRBJ2-3; D is uncertain. The CDR3 spans 13 residues. CDR1 is SGHTA and CDR2 is FQGNSA in the germline V gene. The V end lost 5 bases, the J end lost 0 bases, and 6 bases lay between the germline ends. CDR3 nucleotides: TGTGCCAGCAGCCTGATTAGCACAGATACGCAGTATTTT. This sequence encodes CASSLISTDTQYF.

This clonotype was detected ten times or more. The chain has TRBV6-5 and TRBJ2-1, with TRBD1 identical over 8 bases. With the DNA end fitting TRBJ2-7 better, the J assignment may be wrong. Germline CDR1 reads MNHEY; CDR2 reads SVGAGI. This CDR3 is 14 amino acids long. The DNA of the CDR3 is TGTGCCAGCAGACACCAGGGGGCCGCCTACGAGCAGTACTTC. This sequence encodes CASRHQGAAYEQYF.

V usage is TRBV7-2 and J usage is TRBJ2-5, with 12 bases matching TRBD2. The CDR3 contains 16 residues. The J segment lost 5 bases and the V segment lost 4 bases, leaving 8 bases of the junction unmatched. Germline-derived CDR1 and CDR2 are SGHTA and FQGNSA. CDR3 sequence (DNA): TGTGCCAGCAGCTCCTTTCTAGCGGGAGGGCCTGAGACCCAGTACTTC. It specifies CASSSFLAGGPETQYF. The variable domain in full, with the rest retrieved from reference TRBV7-2 and TRBJ2-5, is GAGVSQSPSNKVTEKGKDVELRCDPISGHTALYWYRQSLGQGLEFLIYFQGNSAPDKSGLPSDRFSAERTGGSVSTLTIQRTQQEDSAVYLCASSSFLAGGPETQYFGPGTRLLVL.

Points on this clonotype: Since no conserved phenylalanine or tryptophan closes the CDR3, a read error is the likely cause. No DNA is shown, since the ends of the CDR3 on it are uncertain; the CDR3 is the one TCRdb lists. J is TRBJ2-3 and V is TRBV6-1; TRBD1 reflects the table's D call only, with no check against the DNA. With termini counted, the CDR3 has 14 amino acids. Germline V lookup: CDR1 MNHNS, CDR2 SASEGT. CDR3: CASSELGGTYEQYS.

About this clonotype: One end of the junction varies from germline; a read error may be responsible. The CDR3 sequence: CASSESGLGAKNIQYF. The CDR3 coding sequence is TGCGCCAGCAGCGAGTCGGGGCTGGGAGCCAAAAACATTCAGTACTTC. The chain recombines TRBV10-1 with TRBJ2-4; either TRBD1 or TRBD2 may supply D (5 bases each). The V gene's germline CDR1 is WNHNN and CDR2 SYGVQD (reference sequence). This CDR3 has 16 amino acids.

CDR3 region: CASRGNRNPPLHF. CDR3 coding DNA: TGTGCCAGCAGGGGGAATCGCAATCCGCCCCTCCACTTT. The V call is TRBV6-1, the J call TRBJ1-5; unclear D gene. Near its end, the DNA agrees better with TRBJ1-6, so the J call may be wrong. From germline, CDR1 is MNHNS and CDR2 SASEGT. The CDR3 is made up of 13 amino acids.

The chain has TRBV27 and TRBJ2-1; a possible D gene is TRBD2 (6 bases). CDR3 length: 15 residues. Between the trimmed V and J ends, which lost 2 bases and 10 bases, there was a span of 18 bases. CDR1 MNHEY and CDR2 SMNVEV come from the germline V gene (reference sequence). The CDR3 bases are TGTGCCAGCAGTTTAACCCGGGACTCAACCTACGAGCAGTTCTTC. Protein: CASSLTRDSTYEQFF.

For this clonotype: This is likely a read error, given that the CDR3 carries no conserved phenylalanine or tryptophan at its end. The DNA is left out, because the CDR3 cannot be placed on it with certainty; the CDR3 is given as TCRdb lists it. The chain combines TRBV15 with TRBJ2-5; whether TRBD2, the table's D call, matches the DNA was not checked. The CDR3 is 16 residues long, counting both termini. Germline V CDR1 and CDR2: LNHNV, YYDKDF (reference sequence). The CDR3 reads CATMPSLISCFLKSIK.

This chain uses TRBV6-1 with TRBJ1-6; D ambiguous. CDR3 length: 15 residues. Trimming shortened V by 8 bases and J by 0 bases, and 11 bases separated the two germline ends. Germline CDR1 and CDR2: MNHNS and SASEGT. CDR3 DNA sequence: TGTGCCAGCCGGAGGGAGAACTCCTATAATTCACCCCTCCACTTT. Translated, it gives CASRRENSYNSPLHF.

By share, this clonotype ranks as medium-sized (0.01 to 0.1%). This sequence joins TRBV10-2 and TRBJ2-1; a weak D match, TRBD1 (7 bases). CDR1 and CDR2 from the germline V gene are WSHSY and SAAADI. V gave up 0 bases and J gave up 7 bases, with 22 bases separating them. The CDR3 is 18 residues long. The CDR3 here is CASSESDLTGRWVNEQFF. DNA of the CDR3: TGCGCCAGCAGTGAGTCGGATTTGACAGGGAGGTGGGTAAATGAGCAGTTCTTC.

This clonotype is medium-sized by share. The chain combines TRBV11-3 with TRBJ1-1; a weak D match, TRBD1 (6 bases). Trimming stripped 2 bases from V and 1 base from J, with 8 bases between. The CDR3 extends over 14 amino acids. The germline CDR1 and CDR2 sequences are SGHNT and YENEEA. In nucleotides, the CDR3 is TGTGCCAGCAGCTTATCAGGGGAGAACACTGAAGCTTTCTTT. This sequence encodes CASSLSGENTEAFF.

This clonotype came up a few times. This chain joins TRBV27 and TRBJ2-2; the D is unclear. Trimming took off 3 bases at V and 1 base at J, with 12 bases between the two ends. CDR3 length: 16 amino acids. Germline lookup yields CDR1 MNHEY and CDR2 SMNVEV (reference sequence). The CDR3 protein is CASSFVTKLNTGELFF. CDR3 nucleotides: TGTGCCAGCAGTTTCGTAACAAAACTGAACACCGGGGAGCTGTTTTTT.

This clonotype is labeled as medium-sized. V gene TRBV6-1 combines with J gene TRBJ2-1; a weak D match, TRBD1 (6 bases). This CDR3 region has 12 residues. Looked up from germline, CDR1 is MNHNS and CDR2 is SASEGT. Trimming took 4 bases from V and 7 from J, leaving 8 bases between them. Here the CDR3 reads CASSVTGNEQFF. The CDR3 nucleotides read TGTGCCAGCAGTGTCACAGGGAATGAGCAGTTCTTC.